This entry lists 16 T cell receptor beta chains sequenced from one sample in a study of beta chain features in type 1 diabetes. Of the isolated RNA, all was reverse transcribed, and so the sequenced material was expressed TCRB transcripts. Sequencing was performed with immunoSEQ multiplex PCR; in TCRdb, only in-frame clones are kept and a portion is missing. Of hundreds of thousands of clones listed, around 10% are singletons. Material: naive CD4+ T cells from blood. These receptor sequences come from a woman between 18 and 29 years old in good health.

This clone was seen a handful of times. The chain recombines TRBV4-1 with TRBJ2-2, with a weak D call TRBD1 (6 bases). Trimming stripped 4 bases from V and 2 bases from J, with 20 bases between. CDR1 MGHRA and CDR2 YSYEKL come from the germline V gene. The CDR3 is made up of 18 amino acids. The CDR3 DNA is TGCGCCAGCAGCCTCAGCCCACCGGGACAAACAAACACCGGGGAGCTGTTTTTT. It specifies CASSLSPPGQTNTGELFF.

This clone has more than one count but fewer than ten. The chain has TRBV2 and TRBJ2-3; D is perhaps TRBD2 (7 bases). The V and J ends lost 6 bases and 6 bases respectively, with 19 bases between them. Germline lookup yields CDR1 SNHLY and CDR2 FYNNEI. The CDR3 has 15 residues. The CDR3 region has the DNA TGTGCCAGCAGCCCTGGGGGGGCCATAACGGATACGCAGTATTTT. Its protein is CASSPGGAITDTQYF.

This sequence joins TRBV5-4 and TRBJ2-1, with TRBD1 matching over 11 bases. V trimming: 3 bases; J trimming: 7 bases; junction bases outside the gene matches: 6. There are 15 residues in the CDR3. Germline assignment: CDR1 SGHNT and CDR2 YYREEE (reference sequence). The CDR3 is CASSSGTGGGNEQFF. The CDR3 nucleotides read TGTGCCAGCAGCTCCGGGACAGGGGGAGGAAATGAGCAGTTCTTC.

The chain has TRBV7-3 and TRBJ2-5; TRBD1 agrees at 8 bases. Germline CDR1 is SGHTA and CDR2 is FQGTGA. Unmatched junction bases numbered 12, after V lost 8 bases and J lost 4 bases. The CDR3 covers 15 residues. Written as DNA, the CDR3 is TGTGCCAGCGGTTCTCCAGGGGGCTTCTTAGAGACCCAGTACTTC. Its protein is CASGSPGGFLETQYF.

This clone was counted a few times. The CDR3 protein is CASSLSGFDNSPLHF. The CDR3 nucleotides read TGTGCCAGCAGTTTGTCAGGGTTCGATAATTCACCCCTCCACTTT. The chain links TRBV28 to TRBJ1-6, with D perhaps matching TRBD1 (5 bases). Germline V gene data show CDR1 as MDHEN and CDR2 as SYDVKM. This CDR3 region has 15 residues. V lost 3 bases and J 5 bases, leaving 11 bases between the germline ends.

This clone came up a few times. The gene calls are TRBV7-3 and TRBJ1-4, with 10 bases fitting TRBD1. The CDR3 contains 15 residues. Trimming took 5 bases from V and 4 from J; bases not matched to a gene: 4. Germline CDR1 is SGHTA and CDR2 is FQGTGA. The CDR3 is CASSPTGGFNEKLFF. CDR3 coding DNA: TGTGCCAGCAGCCCGACAGGGGGCTTTAATGAAAAACTGTTTTTT.

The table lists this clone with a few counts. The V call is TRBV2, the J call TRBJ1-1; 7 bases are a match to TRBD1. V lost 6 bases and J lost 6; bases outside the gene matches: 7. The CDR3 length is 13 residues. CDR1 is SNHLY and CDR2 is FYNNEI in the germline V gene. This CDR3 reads CASSVQGPAEAFF. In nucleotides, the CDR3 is TGTGCCAGCAGCGTACAGGGGCCCGCTGAAGCTTTCTTT.

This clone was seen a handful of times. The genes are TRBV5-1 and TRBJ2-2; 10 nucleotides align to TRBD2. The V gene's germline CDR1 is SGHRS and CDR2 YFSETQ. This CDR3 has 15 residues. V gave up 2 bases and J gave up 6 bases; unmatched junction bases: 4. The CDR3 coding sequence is TGCGCCAGCAGCTTAGCGGGGGGGTCCCCCGGGGAGCTGTTTTTT. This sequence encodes CASSLAGGSPGELFF.

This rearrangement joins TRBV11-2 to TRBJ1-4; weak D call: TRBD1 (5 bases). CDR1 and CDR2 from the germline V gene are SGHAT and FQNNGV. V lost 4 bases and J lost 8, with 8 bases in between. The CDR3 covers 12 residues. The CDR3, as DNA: TGTGCCAGCAGCTGGGGGAGGGAAAAACTGTTTTTT. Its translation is CASSWGREKLFF.

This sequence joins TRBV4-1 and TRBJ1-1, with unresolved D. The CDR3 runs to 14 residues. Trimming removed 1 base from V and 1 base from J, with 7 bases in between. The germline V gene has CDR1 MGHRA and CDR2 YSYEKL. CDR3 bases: TGCGCCAGCAGCCAAGGCACAACGAACACTGAAGCTTTCTTT. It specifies CASSQGTTNTEAFF.

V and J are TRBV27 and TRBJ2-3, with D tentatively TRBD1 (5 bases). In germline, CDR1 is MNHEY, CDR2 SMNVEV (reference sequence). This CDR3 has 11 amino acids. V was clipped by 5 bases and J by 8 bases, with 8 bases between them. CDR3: CASSIRGTQYF. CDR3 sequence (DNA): TGTGCCAGCAGTATTAGGGGTACGCAGTATTTT.

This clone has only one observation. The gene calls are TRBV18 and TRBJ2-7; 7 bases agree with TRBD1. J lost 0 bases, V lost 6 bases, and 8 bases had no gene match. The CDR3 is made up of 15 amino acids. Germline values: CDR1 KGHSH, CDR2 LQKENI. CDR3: CASSQTGAPSYEQYF. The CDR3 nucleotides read TGTGCCAGCTCCCAAACAGGGGCTCCCTCCTACGAGCAGTACTTC.

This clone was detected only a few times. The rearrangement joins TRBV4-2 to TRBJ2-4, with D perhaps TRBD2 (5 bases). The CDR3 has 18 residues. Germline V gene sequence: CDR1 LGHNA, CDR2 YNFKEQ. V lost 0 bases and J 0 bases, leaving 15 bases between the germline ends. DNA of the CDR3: TGTGCCAGCAGCCAAGACAGTCGGCGGGCCTTAGCCAAAAACATTCAGTACTTC. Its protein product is CASSQDSRRALAKNIQYF.

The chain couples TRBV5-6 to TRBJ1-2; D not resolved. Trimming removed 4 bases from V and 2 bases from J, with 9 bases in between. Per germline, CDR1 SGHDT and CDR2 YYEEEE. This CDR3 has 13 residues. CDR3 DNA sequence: TGTGCCAGCAGCCCGAGGGTAAACTATGGCTACACCTTC. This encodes CASSPRVNYGYTF.

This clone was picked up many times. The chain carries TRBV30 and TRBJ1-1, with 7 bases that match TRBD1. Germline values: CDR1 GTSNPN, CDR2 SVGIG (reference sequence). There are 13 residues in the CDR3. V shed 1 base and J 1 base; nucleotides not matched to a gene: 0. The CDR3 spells CAWSGDRNTEAFF. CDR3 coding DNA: TGTGCCTGGAGTGGGGACAGGAACACTGAAGCTTTCTTT.

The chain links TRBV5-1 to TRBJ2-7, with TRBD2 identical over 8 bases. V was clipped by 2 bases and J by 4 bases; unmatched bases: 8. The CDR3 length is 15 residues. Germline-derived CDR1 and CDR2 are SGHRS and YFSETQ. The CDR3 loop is CASSLGPSGSYEQYF. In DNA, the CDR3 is TGCGCCAGCAGCTTAGGCCCCAGCGGGAGTTACGAGCAGTACTTC.